This is a list of T cell receptor beta chains from one sample in a study of T cell responses to AZD1222 COVID-19 vaccine. The protocol was immunoSEQ multiplex PCR, while the TCRdb copy is restricted to in-frame clones and leaves out a portion. The sample yields about 200,000 clones, approximately 94% seen once. Here the sequenced sample was peripheral blood, taken 28 days after the second AZD1222 dose. These receptors were collected from an adult who received the AZD1222 COVID-19 vaccine. CDR3s include the opening cysteine and the closing phenylalanine or tryptophan. D genes are given only for firm matches. Only part of the rows carry a size: once, few, many, or a class if the clone is expanded.

clone size,V gene,CDR3 length,D gene,J gene,CDR3 protein,CDR3 DNA
once,TRBV14,11,NA,TRBJ2-1,CASSRAVEQFF,TGTGCCAGCAGCCGGGCCGTTGAGCAGTTCTTC
NA,TRBV3-1/TRBV3-2,14,TRBD1,TRBJ1-1,CASTSGQGGTEAFF,TGTGCCAGCACCTCGGGACAGGGTGGCACTGAAGCTTTCTTT
NA,TRBV5-4,14,TRBD1,TRBJ1-5,CASSTGTASQPQHF,TGTGCCAGCAGCACCGGGACAGCATCTCAGCCCCAGCATTTT
NA,TRBV11-3,16,NA,TRBJ1-5,CASSPVDTPLDKPQHF,TGTGCCAGCAGCCCGGTGGACACCCCTCTGGACAAGCCCCAGCATTTT
once,TRBV3-1/TRBV3-2,12,NA,TRBJ1-2,CASSQGASGYTF,TGTGCCAGCAGCCAAGGAGCAAGCGGCTACACCTTC
NA,TRBV30,11,NA,TRBJ1-2,CAWSSRVGYTF,TGTGCCTGGAGTAGCCGGGTAGGCTACACCTTC
NA,TRBV3-1/TRBV3-2,18,NA,TRBJ1-4,CASSQGQGAYATNEKLFF,TGTGCCAGCAGCCAAGGCCAGGGAGCGTATGCAACTAATGAAAAACTGTTTTTT
NA,TRBV28,13,NA,TRBJ1-1,CASTASQNTEAFF,TGTGCCAGCACCGCCAGTCAAAACACTGAAGCTTTCTTT
NA,TRBV11-2,15,TRBD2,TRBJ2-1,CASSLSGGSYNEQFF,TGTGCCAGCAGCCTTAGCGGGGGATCCTACAATGAGCAGTTCTTC
NA,TRBV18,12,NA,TRBJ1-1,CASSPPDREAFF,TGTGCCAGCTCACCACCCGACAGAGAAGCTTTCTTT
NA,TRBV14,14,TRBD1,TRBJ1-1,CASSLRGLGTEAFF,TGTGCCAGCAGCCTCAGGGGGCTGGGCACTGAAGCTTTCTTT
NA,TRBV6-5,13,NA,TRBJ1-2,CASSHDSRYGYTF,TGTGCCAGCAGCCACGACAGCCGCTATGGCTACACCTTC
NA,TRBV7-8,15,TRBD1,TRBJ1-2,CASSTRGRGSGGYTF,TGTGCCAGCAGCACCCGAGGCAGGGGGTCTGGTGGCTACACCTTC
NA,TRBV5-1,15,TRBD1,TRBJ1-3,CASSKQGSSGNTIYF,TGCGCCAGCAGCAAACAGGGGAGCTCTGGAAACACCATATATTTT
NA,TRBV28,13,NA,TRBJ1-1,CASSSLRDVKAFF,TGTGCCAGCAGTTCCCTTCGGGACGTTAAAGCTTTCTTT
NA,TRBV14,15,NA,TRBJ2-7,CASSPRDGSSYEQYF,TGTGCCAGCAGCCCCAGGGACGGGAGCTCCTACGAGCAGTACTTC
NA,TRBV4-3,17,TRBD2,TRBJ2-7,CASSQEPAGATSYEQYF,TGCGCCAGCAGCCAAGAGCCAGCGGGGGCTACCTCCTACGAGCAGTACTTC
NA,TRBV24-1,13,NA,TRBJ1-2,CATADRSGYGYTF,TGTGCCACCGCTGACAGGTCCGGCTATGGCTACACCTTC
NA,TRBV3-1/TRBV3-2,15,NA,TRBJ2-3,CASSHPGPSTDTQYF,TGTGCCAGCAGCCATCCGGGACCCAGCACAGATACGCAGTATTTT
NA,TRBV7-3,15,NA,TRBJ1-1,CASSPHGGFGTEAFF,TGTGCCAGCAGCCCACATGGGGGGTTCGGAACTGAAGCTTTCTTT
NA,TRBV28,13,NA,TRBJ2-4,CASSLPGMDIQYF,TGTGCCAGCAGTTTGCCAGGGATGGACATTCAGTACTTC
NA,TRBV3-1/TRBV3-2,16,NA,TRBJ1-4,CASSRTPGTGNEKLFF,TGTGCCAGCAGCCGAACTCCCGGGACGGGTAATGAAAAACTGTTTTTT
NA,TRBV6-1,13,NA,TRBJ1-5,CASSEAIHQPQHF,TGTGCCAGCAGTGAAGCAATTCATCAGCCCCAGCATTTT
once,TRBV4-3,15,NA,TRBJ1-2,CASSQEPPRDGGYTF,TGCGCCAGCAGCCAAGAACCCCCCCGGGATGGTGGCTACACCTTC
NA,TRBV5-1,15,NA,TRBJ2-3,CASKGSGGATDTQYF,TGCGCCAGCAAGGGTTCGGGGGGCGCCACAGATACGCAGTATTTT
NA,TRBV11-3,14,NA,TRBJ2-1,CASSPGGANNEQFF,TGTGCCAGCAGCCCTGGGGGGGCAAACAATGAGCAGTTCTTC
NA,TRBV4-3,16,TRBD1,TRBJ1-5,CASSQDGTGTNQPQHF,TGCGCCAGCAGCCAAGATGGGACAGGGACCAATCAGCCCCAGCATTTT
NA,TRBV2,14,NA,TRBJ2-5,CASSDRTGQETQYF,TGTGCCAGCAGTGACCGGACTGGACAAGAGACCCAGTACTTC
NA,TRBV6-5,15,TRBD1,TRBJ1-1,CASSSDRVGATEAFF,TGTGCCAGCAGCTCGGACAGGGTAGGGGCCACTGAAGCTTTCTTT
NA,TRBV27,16,TRBD2,TRBJ2-1,CASSSRTSGRYNEQFF,TGTGCCAGCAGTTCCAGGACTAGCGGGAGATACAATGAGCAGTTCTTC
NA,TRBV4-1,16,TRBD1,TRBJ2-1,CASSQWTGRSYNEQFF,TGCGCCAGCAGCCAATGGACAGGACGGTCCTACAATGAGCAGTTCTTC
NA,TRBV30,20,NA,TRBJ1-2,CAWTGPPVLGSRELPHGYTF,TGTGCCTGGACGGGTCCCCCCGTCTTGGGATCCCGGGAGCTACCTCATGGCTACACCTTC
NA,TRBV28,14,TRBD1,TRBJ1-5,CASSSGQGNQPQHF,TGTGCCAGCAGCTCTGGACAGGGCAATCAGCCCCAGCATTTT
NA,TRBV7-2,18,TRBD1,TRBJ1-6,CASSLGSRQGRVSSPLHF,TGTGCCAGCAGCTTAGGATCTAGACAGGGCCGTGTTAGTTCACCCCTCCACTTT
NA,TRBV9,15,NA,TRBJ1-5,CASSVAGTGNQPQHF,TGTGCCAGCAGCGTAGCAGGGACGGGCAATCAGCCCCAGCATTTT
NA,TRBV6-5,12,TRBD1,TRBJ1-1,CASSLQGQEAFF,TGTGCCAGCAGCCTACAGGGGCAGGAAGCTTTCTTT
NA,TRBV15,16,NA,TRBJ1-1,CATSRGTINVNTEAFF,TGTGCCACCAGCAGAGGGACGATCAATGTGAACACTGAAGCTTTCTTT
NA,TRBV18,17,NA,TRBJ2-1,CASSPPKGTGYGNEQFF,TGTGCCAGCTCACCACCGAAGGGGACGGGCTACGGCAATGAGCAGTTCTTC
NA,TRBV5-5,14,TRBD1,TRBJ1-5,CASSSTGGNQPQHF,TGTGCCAGCAGTTCGACAGGGGGCAATCAGCCCCAGCATTTT
NA,TRBV5-4,14,NA,TRBJ1-5,CASSAGLDSQPQHF,TGTGCCAGCAGCGCCGGACTGGACAGCCAGCCCCAGCATTTT
NA,TRBV9,14,TRBD2,TRBJ2-1,CASSVDGRYNEQFF,TGTGCCAGCAGCGTAGACGGGAGGTACAATGAGCAGTTCTTC
NA,TRBV24-1,11,NA,TRBJ2-2,CATRGGGELFF,TGTGCCACCAGGGGTGGCGGGGAGCTGTTTTTT
NA,TRBV19,13,NA,TRBJ1-5,CASSMGGWQPQHF,TGTGCCAGTAGTATGGGGGGTTGGCAGCCCCAGCATTTT
NA,TRBV27,18,TRBD1,TRBJ1-5,CASSPRGTGGYSNQPQHF,TGTGCCAGCAGTCCCAGGGGGACAGGGGGTTATAGCAATCAGCCCCAGCATTTT
NA,TRBV3-1/TRBV3-2,14,NA,TRBJ1-1,CASSQVYGRTEAFF,TGTGCCAGCAGCCAAGTCTACGGTAGGACAGAAGCTTTCTTT
NA,TRBV7-9,14,TRBD1,TRBJ1-1,CASREIQGATEAFF,TGTGCCAGCAGAGAAATACAGGGGGCGACTGAAGCTTTCTTT
NA,TRBV2,13,NA,TRBJ2-5,CASSGDMEETQYF,TGTGCCAGCAGTGGTGACATGGAGGAGACCCAGTACTTC
NA,TRBV11-2,15,TRBD2,TRBJ2-1,CASSTTSGGATEQFF,TGTGCCAGCAGCACGACTAGCGGGGGGGCCACTGAGCAGTTCTTC
NA,TRBV7-9,14,NA,TRBJ1-5,CASSLAGGHQPQHF,TGTGCCAGCAGCTTAGCTGGGGGCCATCAGCCCCAGCATTTT
NA,TRBV5-6,16,TRBD1,TRBJ2-5,CASSSRDREFQETQYF,TGTGCCAGCAGCTCTCGGGACAGGGAATTCCAAGAGACCCAGTACTTC
NA,TRBV28,12,NA,TRBJ2-1,CATNLNANEQFF,TGTGCCACCAACCTGAACGCCAATGAGCAGTTCTTC
NA,TRBV19,15,TRBD1,TRBJ1-1,CASSNRGNGNTEAFF,TGTGCCAGTAGTAACAGGGGGAACGGGAACACTGAAGCTTTCTTT
NA,TRBV5-1,12,NA,TRBJ2-3,CASRFSTDTQYF,TGCGCCAGCAGATTCAGCACAGATACGCAGTATTTT
NA,TRBV24-1,15,TRBD1,TRBJ2-1,CATSEPGTGVGEQFF,TGTGCCACCAGTGAGCCCGGGACAGGGGTGGGGGAGCAGTTCTTC
NA,TRBV12-3/TRBV12-4,13,TRBD1,TRBJ1-2,CASSEMTGTGYTF,TGTGCCAGCAGTGAAATGACAGGGACCGGCTACACCTTC
NA,TRBV7-3,16,TRBD1,TRBJ2-5,CASSLTRGQGEETQYF,TGTGCCAGCAGCTTAACGAGAGGACAGGGTGAGGAGACCCAGTACTTC
NA,TRBV4-1,14,NA,TRBJ1-5,CASSQVDTNQPQHF,TGCGCCAGCAGCCAAGTTGACACCAATCAGCCCCAGCATTTT
NA,TRBV5-4,14,NA,TRBJ1-1,CASSSPGRGTEAFF,TGTGCCAGCAGCTCTCCCGGCCGAGGCACTGAAGCTTTCTTT
NA,TRBV6-5,15,TRBD1,TRBJ2-1,CASSRTGQGSHEQFF,TGTGCCAGCAGCCGGACGGGACAGGGGTCCCATGAGCAGTTCTTC
NA,TRBV7-9,14,NA,TRBJ1-1,CASSLAGGTPEAFF,TGTGCCAGCAGCTTAGCTGGGGGCACTCCTGAAGCTTTCTTT